A single sample is the source of the 32 T cell receptor beta chains below, sequenced in a study of long-term antiretroviral therapy in people with HIV. A v3.0 immunoSEQ assay was performed at survey level. Generated by immunoSEQ multiplex PCR, the TCRdb table keeps only in-frame clones and is missing some. The sample records 30,000 to 40,000 clones, 80% to 90% being singletons. Sequences were derived from unsorted PBMCs, sampled 0.4 years before starting antiretroviral therapy. These receptor sequences come from a man between 18 and 29 years old with HIV.

The chain is built from TRBV4-2 and TRBJ2-1; 12 bases line up with TRBD2. Germline loops: CDR1 LGHNA, CDR2 YNFKEQ. The V and J ends lost 3 bases and 7 bases, in that order; junction bases with no gene match: 10. This CDR3 is 17 amino acids long. The CDR3 sequence: CASSQRLAGAVLNEQFF. CDR3 nucleotide sequence: TGTGCCAGCAGCCAGCGACTAGCGGGAGCGGTCCTAAATGAGCAGTTCTTC.

A single count supports this clone. The chain couples TRBV6-5 to TRBJ1-1; maybe TRBD1 (5 bases). The CDR3 extends over 12 amino acids. V gave up 7 bases and J gave up 2 bases, with 8 bases separating them. Germline lookup yields CDR1 MNHEY and CDR2 SVGAGI. The CDR3 coding sequence is TGTGCCAGCAATCAGGGAAACACTGAAGCTTTCTTT. Amino acids: CASNQGNTEAFF.

V usage is TRBV18 and J usage is TRBJ2-3, with D perhaps assigned TRBD1 or TRBD2 (6 bases each). Deletions cut 6 bases from V and 1 base from J, with 11 bases between. This CDR3 has 14 amino acids. The germline V gene has CDR1 KGHSH and CDR2 LQKENI. The CDR3 bases are TGTGCCAGCTCCTCCCGGGGGCGCACAGATACGCAGTATTTT. Translation: CASSSRGRTDTQYF.

The CDR3 sequence is CATAEWGSNQPQHF. CDR3 bases: TGTGCCACCGCGGAGTGGGGTAGCAATCAGCCCCAGCATTTT. The chain employs TRBV15 and TRBJ1-5, with D hard to call. Germline CDR1 and CDR2: LNHNV and YYDKDF (reference sequence). The CDR3 has 14 residues. The germline V and J ends were trimmed by 8 bases and 0 bases, with 11 bases remaining between them.

The chain carries TRBV5-1 and TRBJ1-1; 7 bases are shared with TRBD1. Germline lookup yields CDR1 SGHRS and CDR2 YFSETQ. The V gene end was trimmed by 5 bases and the J gene end by 7 bases; junction bases not matched to a gene: 11. The CDR3 sequence is 14 residues long. The CDR3 is CASRPGGTVGEAFF. In DNA form, the CDR3 reads TGCGCCAGCAGGCCAGGCGGGACAGTTGGTGAAGCTTTCTTT. The complete variable domain, with remaining parts taken from reference TRBV5-1 and TRBJ1-1, reads KAGVTQTPRYLIKTRGQQVTLSCSPISGHRSVSWYQQTPGQGLQFLFEYFSETQRNKGNFPGRFSGRQFSNSRSEMNVSTLELGDSALYLCASRPGGTVGEAFFGQGTRLTVV.

The V and J genes are TRBV4-1 and TRBJ2-1, with 12 bases identical to TRBD2. There are 17 residues in the CDR3. Per germline, CDR1 MGHRA and CDR2 YSYEKL. The J segment lost 10 bases and the V segment lost 1 base, leaving 11 bases of the junction unmatched. The CDR3, as DNA: TGCGCCAGCAGCCAAGCAGAACTAGCGGGGGGCGGGTGGGAGCAGTTCTTC. It yields the protein CASSQAELAGGGWEQFF.

V gene TRBV6-1 combines with J gene TRBJ2-3; possible D gene TRBD2, 5 bases. This CDR3 region has 16 residues. Deletions cut 3 bases from V and 4 bases from J, with 17 bases between. From germline, CDR1 is MNHNS and CDR2 SASEGT. The CDR3 sequence is CASSDPYRREPDTQYF. In DNA, the CDR3 is TGTGCCAGCAGTGACCCCTATCGTCGGGAACCAGATACGCAGTATTTT.

A remark on this clone: The same CDR3 arises from other DNA sequences in this sample as well. V is TRBV6-5 and J is TRBJ1-1; D unclear. This CDR3 comprises 14 residues. Germline values: CDR1 MNHEY, CDR2 SVGAGI. Between the trimmed V and J ends, which lost 3 bases and 0 bases, there was a span of 8 bases. CDR3 amino acids: CASSYRGLNTEAFF. Written as DNA, the CDR3 is TGTGCCAGCAGTTATCGAGGACTGAACACTGAAGCTTTCTTT.

V is TRBV7-2 and J is TRBJ2-2; 7 bases align to TRBD1. The CDR3 has 15 amino acids. The trim removed 2 bases at V and 6 bases at J, leaving 6 bases unmatched. Germline lookup yields CDR1 SGHTA and CDR2 FQGNSA. The CDR3 DNA sequence: TGTGCCAGCAGCTTATTAATGAGGGGGCCCGGGGAGCTGTTTTTT. Its translation: CASSLLMRGPGELFF.

The CDR3: CASSELTRGVDNEQFF. Here the CDR3 DNA reads TGTGCCAGCAGCGAACTTACGCGGGGGGTAGACAATGAGCAGTTCTTC. This chain uses TRBV9 with TRBJ2-1, with 8 positions matching TRBD2. The CDR3 has 16 residues. Losses at the gene ends were 3 bases for V and 5 bases for J; bases not matched to a gene: 10. CDR1 is SGDLS, CDR2 YYNGEE, per germline.

The chain joins TRBV5-4 to TRBJ2-3; 8 bases match TRBD2. V trimming: 4 bases; J trimming: 6 bases; junction bases outside the gene matches: 19. This CDR3 is built from 18 residues. Germline CDR1 SGHNT, CDR2 YYREEE (reference sequence). CDR3: CASSQGLAGQTRGDTQYF. As DNA, the CDR3 is TGTGCCAGCAGCCAAGGGCTAGCGGGTCAAACCCGGGGGGATACGCAGTATTTT. Variable domain in full (rest from reference TRBV5-4 and TRBJ2-3): ETGVTQSPTHLIKTRGQQVTLRCSSQSGHNTVSWYQQALGQGPQFIFQYYREEENGRGNFPPRFSGLQFPNYSSELNVNALELDDSALYLCASSQGLAGQTRGDTQYFGPGTRLTVL.

V usage is TRBV5-4 and J usage is TRBJ2-7; 8 bases align to TRBD2. There are 13 residues in the CDR3. The germline V gene encodes CDR1 SGHNT and CDR2 YYREEE (reference sequence). V lost 3 bases to trimming and J lost 6 bases; unmatched junction nucleotides: 5. In DNA, the CDR3 is TGTGCCAGCAGCTCCTTAGCGGGACGCGAGCAGTACTTC. Translated: CASSSLAGREQYF.

On this clone itself: Within the sample, other DNA sequences also encode this same CDR3. The chain is built from TRBV6-5 and TRBJ2-5, with D possibly being TRBD2 (5 bases). CDR1 and CDR2 from the germline V gene are MNHEY and SVGAGI. The length of the CDR3 is 12 residues. Trimming pared 4 bases from V and 5 bases from J, leaving 8 bases between. CDR3 DNA sequence: TGTGCCAGCAGTTCCGGGGATGAGACCCAGTACTTC. Amino acids: CASSSGDETQYF.

This clone was observed once. V is TRBV7-9 and J is TRBJ2-1, with D tentatively TRBD2 (6 bases). V lost 5 bases and J lost 3, with 14 bases in between. CDR3 length: 15 residues. Per germline, CDR1 SEHNR and CDR2 FQNEAQ (reference sequence). As DNA, the CDR3 is TGTGCCAGCAGCCCAACGGAGGGGCTCTACAATGAGCAGTTCTTC. It yields the protein CASSPTEGLYNEQFF. Full variable domain (missing parts from reference TRBV7-9 and TRBJ2-1): DTGVSQNPRHKITKRGQNVTFRCDPISEHNRLYWYRQTLGQGPEFLTYFQNEAQLEKSRLLSDRFSAERPKGSFSTLEIQRTEQGDSAMYLCASSPTEGLYNEQFFGPGTRLTVL.

This rearrangement joins TRBV9 to TRBJ2-1; tentative D call: TRBD1 (6 bases). The germline V and J ends were trimmed by 2 bases and 8 bases, with 14 bases remaining between them. The length of the CDR3 is 14 residues. The V gene's germline CDR1 is SGDLS and CDR2 YYNGEE. CDR3 in DNA: TGTGCCAGCAGCGTGGACGACAGGTTGCATGAGCAGTTCTTC. Translation gives CASSVDDRLHEQFF.

CDR3: CASSPPGESDTQYF. The CDR3, as DNA: TGTGCCAGCAGCCCCCCTGGGGAGTCAGATACGCAGTATTTT. V and J are TRBV28 and TRBJ2-3, with D possibly being TRBD2 (5 bases). The V end was cut by 6 bases, the J end by 4 bases, with 14 bases between. This CDR3 spans 14 amino acids. Germline-derived CDR1 and CDR2 are MDHEN and SYDVKM.

This clone was observed a handful of times. The chain has TRBV7-8 and TRBJ2-1; 12 nucleotides line up with TRBD2. J was trimmed by 3 bases and V by 6 bases; bases with no gene match: 3. Germline values: CDR1 SGHVS, CDR2 FQNEAQ. The CDR3 consists of 15 residues. CDR3 in DNA: TGTGCCAGCAGGGAGACTAGCGGGAGCTACAATGAGCAGTTCTTC. Protein sequence: CASRETSGSYNEQFF.

This CDR3 is CASSGLSTDTQYF. The DNA for the CDR3 is TGTGCCAGCAGTGGCCTAAGCACAGATACGCAGTATTTT. V is TRBV2 and J is TRBJ2-3; D is ambiguous. V was pared by 4 bases and J by 0 bases, with 5 bases between. Germline V CDR1 and CDR2: SNHLY, FYNNEI. The CDR3 is 13 amino acids.

This chain links TRBV2 with TRBJ2-5, with 7 bases that match TRBD1. The CDR3 runs to 14 residues. Germline V gene data show CDR1 as SNHLY and CDR2 as FYNNEI. The V gene end was trimmed by 3 bases and the J gene end by 5 bases; junction bases not matched to a gene: 6. The CDR3 bases are TGTGCCAGCAGTGAGTCGACAGGGATGGAGACCCAGTACTTC. Translating gives CASSESTGMETQYF. Variable domain in full (rest from reference TRBV2 and TRBJ2-5): EPEVTQTPSHQVTQMGQEVILRCVPISNHLYFYWYRQILGQKVEFLVSFYNNEISEKSEIFDDQFSVERPDGSNFTLKIRSTKLEDSAMYFCASSESTGMETQYFGPGTRLLVL.

The chain carries TRBV5-4 and TRBJ2-1, with TRBD2 identical over 8 bases. With V trimmed by 4 bases and J by 5 bases, 11 bases remained unmatched. The germline V gene encodes CDR1 SGHNT and CDR2 YYREEE (reference sequence). The CDR3 covers 16 residues. As DNA, the CDR3 is TGTGCCAGCAGCCCTGGGGGGACTAGGAGTGACAATGAGCAGTTCTTC. This gives the protein CASSPGGTRSDNEQFF.

The V gene is TRBV27, the J gene TRBJ2-7; 9 bases are shared with TRBD2. The CDR3 length is 17 residues. CDR1 and CDR2 (germline): MNHEY, SMNVEV (reference sequence). V lost 8 bases, J lost 1 base, and 15 bases stayed unmatched. The CDR3 DNA reads as TGTGCCAGCCGTTGGTCGGGCGGGGGGGCCCAATCCTACGAGCAGTACTTC. It encodes CASRWSGGGAQSYEQYF.

This clone has a handful of counts. The rearrangement links TRBV5-4 to TRBJ1-2; no clear D gene. Trimming left V 6 bases short and J 2 bases short, with 14 bases between. The germline V gene has CDR1 SGHNT and CDR2 YYREEE (reference sequence). The CDR3 is made up of 14 amino acids. The CDR3 DNA is TGTGCCAGCACCATTAACACAGAAAACTATGGCTACACCTTC. This gives the protein CASTINTENYGYTF.

CDR3 residues: CASSVAGQGGVEQYF. DNA for the CDR3: TGTGCCAGCAGCGTAGCGGGGCAGGGAGGGGTCGAGCAGTACTTC. The rearrangement joins TRBV9 to TRBJ2-7, with 7 bases identical to TRBD2. This CDR3 is 15 amino acids long. The germline V gene has CDR1 SGDLS and CDR2 YYNGEE. After removal of 0 bases from V and 6 bases from J, the junction contained 9 bases not matched to a gene.

This rearrangement joins TRBV7-2 to TRBJ2-7; 9 positions agree with TRBD2. The trim removed 0 bases at V and 4 bases at J, leaving 4 bases unmatched. Germline V CDR1 and CDR2: SGHTA, FQGNSA. The CDR3 length is 15 residues. CDR3 region: CASSLASGGLYEQYF. CDR3 bases: TGTGCCAGCAGCTTAGCTAGCGGGGGACTTTACGAGCAGTACTTC.

The chain has TRBV7-8 and TRBJ1-2, with TRBD1 matching 8 bases. CDR3 length: 14 residues. Germline CDR1 SGHVS, CDR2 FQNEAQ. V was pared by 1 base and J by 7 bases, with 5 bases of the junction left unmatched. CDR3: CASSLDGTGSGYTF. CDR3 in DNA: TGTGCCAGCAGCTTAGATGGGACAGGATCTGGCTACACCTTC.

V and J are TRBV27 and TRBJ2-7, with TRBD2 as a possible D gene (5 bases). Between the trimmed V and J ends, which lost 10 bases and 0 bases, there was a span of 16 bases. The CDR3 spans 14 residues. From germline, CDR1 is MNHEY and CDR2 SMNVEV (reference sequence). CDR3 region: CATSSGLSSYEQYF. The CDR3 coding sequence is TGTGCCACCTCGTCGGGGTTGAGCTCCTACGAGCAGTACTTC.

This chain connects TRBV9 to TRBJ2-4; D unclear. The ends were cut back, 3 bases at V and 0 bases at J, with 10 bases in the middle. In germline, CDR1 is SGDLS, CDR2 YYNGEE. There are 15 residues in the CDR3. The CDR3, as DNA: TGTGCCAGCAGCGAGATGGGTCTAGCCAAAAACATTCAGTACTTC. It encodes CASSEMGLAKNIQYF.

This clone was observed once. The chain has TRBV7-3 and TRBJ2-1; D unclear. The CDR3 has 14 residues. V lost 1 base and J 10 bases, leaving 14 bases between the germline ends. Germline V lookup: CDR1 SGHTA, CDR2 FQGTGA. CDR3 protein: CASSLSYGSWEQFF. CDR3 DNA sequence: TGTGCCAGCAGCTTAAGCTACGGCTCATGGGAGCAGTTCTTC.

The chain couples TRBV6-6 to TRBJ2-1; a weak D match, TRBD2 (6 bases). Germline lookup yields CDR1 MNHNY and CDR2 SVGAGI (reference sequence). Trimming stripped 2 bases from V and 3 bases from J, with 8 bases between. The CDR3 length is 14 residues. The CDR3 sequence is CASSYDGGYNEQFF. Written as DNA, the CDR3 is TGTGCCAGCAGTTACGACGGGGGCTACAATGAGCAGTTCTTC.

The gene calls are TRBV7-2 and TRBJ1-5, with 8 bases identical to TRBD1. Trimming took 3 bases from V and 7 from J; bases not matched to a gene: 8. The CDR3 has 15 residues. Per the germline V gene, CDR1 is SGHTA and CDR2 is FQGNSA. DNA of the CDR3: TGTGCCAGCAGCTTGGGCCAGGGGGCACACCAGCCCCAGCATTTT. Translating it yields CASSLGQGAHQPQHF.

The rearrangement uses TRBV6-5 and TRBJ2-2; no definite D call. CDR3 length: 13 amino acids. The germline gives CDR1 MNHEY, CDR2 SVGAGI. CDR3 in DNA: TGTGTAACGACCGGAGCGAGTGGCGGGGAGCTGTTTTTT. Its protein product is CVTTGASGGELFF.

This chain joins TRBV7-2 and TRBJ2-4; 9 bases agree with TRBD1. CDR1 SGHTA and CDR2 FQGNSA come from the germline V gene. CDR3 size: 15 residues. J lost 8 bases, V lost 3 bases, and 8 bases had no gene match. CDR3 DNA: TGTGCCAGCAGCTTTGGGGACAGGGCATCGCACATTCAGTACTTC. Translated: CASSFGDRASHIQYF.